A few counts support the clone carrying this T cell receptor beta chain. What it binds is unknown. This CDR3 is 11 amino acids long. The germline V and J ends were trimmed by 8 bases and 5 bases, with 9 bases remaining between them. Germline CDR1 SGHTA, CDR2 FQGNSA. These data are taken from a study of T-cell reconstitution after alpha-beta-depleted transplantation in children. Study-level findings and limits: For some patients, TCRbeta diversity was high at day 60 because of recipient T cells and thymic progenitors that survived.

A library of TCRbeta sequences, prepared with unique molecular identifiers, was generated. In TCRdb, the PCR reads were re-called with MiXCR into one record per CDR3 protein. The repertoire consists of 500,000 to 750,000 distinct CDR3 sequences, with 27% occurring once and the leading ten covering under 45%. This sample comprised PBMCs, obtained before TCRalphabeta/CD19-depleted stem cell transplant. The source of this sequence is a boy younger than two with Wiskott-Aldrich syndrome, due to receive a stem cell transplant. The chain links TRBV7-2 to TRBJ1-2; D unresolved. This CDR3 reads CASGWDYGYTF. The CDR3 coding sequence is TGTGCCAGCGGATGGGATTATGGCTACACCTTC.